The 14 T cell receptor delta chains below all came from one sample that was sequenced in a study of gamma-delta T cells after stem cell transplantation. TCRdb re-called the RT-PCR reads via CATT. The sample contains about 2,400 delta-chain clones, approximately 2.5% of which appear only once. Sequencing was done on a sample of gamma-delta T cells. These receptors all come from a human donor. It is not recorded whose cells these are; they may come from a transplant donor.

This clone is medium-sized within its sample. This sequence joins TRDV2 and TRDJ1, with D tentatively TRDD3 (6 bases). The length of the CDR3 is 15 residues. Germline V gene data show CDR1 as GEAIGNYY and CDR2 as EKD. The germline V and J ends were trimmed by 3 bases and 5 bases, with 18 bases remaining between them. The CDR3 is CACDSWGQHLDKLIF. In nucleotides, the CDR3 is TGTGCCTGTGACTCCTGGGGTCAACACCTAGATAAACTCATCTTT.

By share, this clone ranks as large. The CDR3 region is CACDTAGDPSSWDTRQMFF. Here the CDR3 DNA reads TGTGCCTGTGACACCGCCGGGGATCCTAGCTCCTGGGACACCCGACAGATGTTTTTC. The chain combines TRDV2 with TRDJ3; D possibly corresponds to TRDD3 (6 bases). The CDR3 has 19 residues. V gave up 0 bases and J gave up 0 bases, with 14 bases separating them. CDR1 and CDR2 (germline): GEAIGNYY, EKD.

The chain links TRDV2 to TRDJ1; 11 nucleotides agree with TRDD3. Germline trimming cut 2 bases from V and 1 base from J; bases unmatched to any gene: 11. Germline CDR1 and CDR2: GEAIGNYY and EKD. This CDR3 has 18 amino acids. Here the CDR3 reads CACDNFGLGDKPTDKLIF. The CDR3 DNA sequence: TGTGCCTGTGACAACTTTGGACTGGGGGATAAACCCACCGATAAACTCATCTTT.

This clone came up a few times. This clone may be a read error of a much larger clone one base away. Different DNA sequences within this sample yield the same CDR3. The gene calls are TRDV2 and TRDJ3, with D possibly TRDD3 on 6 matching bases. The germline gives CDR1 GEAIGNYY, CDR2 EKD. This CDR3 spans 18 amino acids. The CDR3 sequence: CACDTGDASSWDTRQMFF. The DNA of the CDR3 is TGTGCCTGTGACACTGGGGATGCGAGCTCCTGGGACACCCGACAAATGTTTTTC.

This clone was found a few times. TCRdb assigns this DNA the protein of a much larger clone, which departs from its translation at residue 3; this likely reflects a read error, and the protein shown comes from translating the DNA. The chain has TRDV2 and TRDJ1; 9 nucleotides match TRDD3. Germline-derived CDR1 and CDR2 are GEAIGNYY and EKD. The CDR3 runs to 15 residues. DNA for the CDR3: TGTGCCCGTGACTTACTGGGGGAGCACACCGATAAACTCATCTTT. Its translation: CARDLLGEHTDKLIF.

In the case of this clone: The translation of this DNA and the TCRdb protein of a much larger clone differ at residue 4, probably owing to a read error; the protein shown here is translated from the DNA. V and J are TRDV2 and TRDJ1, with 8 bases aligning to TRDD3. The CDR3 has 19 residues. Germline CDR1 is GEAIGNYY and CDR2 is EKD. This CDR3 is CACVTVAGGADLYTDKLIF. Here the CDR3 DNA reads TGTGCCTGTGTCACCGTAGCTGGGGGAGCCGACTTGTACACCGATAAACTCATCTTT.

This clone is categorized as medium-sized (0.01 to 0.1%). A much larger clone is a single base away; this may be a read error. J is TRDJ1 and V is TRDV2, with 13 bases fitting TRDD3. Germline CDR1 reads GEAIGNYY; CDR2 reads EKD. The trim removed 3 bases at V and 6 bases at J, leaving 12 bases unmatched. CDR3 length: 17 residues. CDR3 sequence reads: CACDSLLGDTLPNKLIF. The DNA of the CDR3 is TGTGCCTGTGACTCCCTACTGGGGGATACGCTCCCCAATAAACTCATCTTT.

This chain connects TRDV2 to TRDJ1; TRDD3 aligns across 13 bases. Per the germline V gene, CDR1 is GEAIGNYY and CDR2 is EKD. After removal of 0 bases from V and 4 bases from J, the junction contained 13 bases not matched to a gene. The CDR3 runs 19 residues. The CDR3 protein is CACDTVTPTGGYGGDKLIF. DNA of the CDR3: TGTGCCTGTGACACCGTAACTCCTACTGGGGGATACGGCGGCGATAAACTCATCTTT.

This clone came up a few times. CDR3 in DNA: TGTGCCTGTGACGCTCTACTGGGGGATACGTACACCGATAAACTCATCTTT. This encodes CACDALLGDTYTDKLIF. This chain uses TRDV2 with TRDJ1; 13 nucleotides align to TRDD3. The CDR3 has 17 amino acids. The germline V gene encodes CDR1 GEAIGNYY and CDR2 EKD. With 3 bases clipped from V and 0 bases from J, the junction kept 6 bases outside the gene matches.

Points on this clone: A read error may be the cause here, since a much bigger clone is one base away. Other DNA sequences in this sample translate to the same CDR3. The rearrangement uses TRDV2 and TRDJ1; 10 bases are a match to TRDD3. The germline V gene has CDR1 GEAIGNYY and CDR2 EKD. The CDR3 has 16 residues. This chain's CDR3 is CACDTLLGDPTDKLIF. CDR3 nucleotides: TGTGCCTGCGACACCTTACTGGGGGATCCCACCGATAAACTCATCTTT.

CDR3 in DNA: TGTGCCTGTGACACGGCGGAGTCTGGGGGATACCCCTGGGACACCCGACAGATGTTTTTC. This codes for CACDTAESGGYPWDTRQMFF. The rearrangement joins TRDV2 to TRDJ3, with TRDD3 identical over 11 bases. Germline assignment: CDR1 GEAIGNYY and CDR2 EKD. Trimming removed 1 base from V and 2 bases from J; junction bases left unmatched: 9. The CDR3 is made up of 20 amino acids.

This clone has a handful of counts. This sequence joins TRDV2 and TRDJ1, with a weak D call TRDD3 (5 bases). The CDR3 length is 16 residues. Trimming removed 1 base at V and 2 bases at J, with 16 bases between. CDR1 is GEAIGNYY and CDR2 is EKD in the germline V gene. CDR3 residues: CACDTLLVRSTDKLIF. The CDR3 DNA sequence: TGTGCCTGTGACACGTTACTGGTGAGGTCGACCGATAAACTCATCTTT.

By sample share, this clone is medium-sized (0.01 to 0.1%). V usage is TRDV2 and J usage is TRDJ1; no clear D. Germline V CDR1 and CDR2: GEAIGNYY, EKD. V lost 0 bases, J lost 0 bases, and 7 bases lay in between. This CDR3 spans 14 amino acids. The CDR3 is CACDTLLDTDKLIF. CDR3 nucleotide sequence: TGTGCCTGTGACACCTTATTGGACACCGATAAACTCATCTTT.

With respect to this clone: A far larger clone is one nucleotide away, so this likely arose from a read error. This rearrangement joins TRDV2 to TRDJ1; D is perhaps TRDD3 (5 bases). CDR1 is GEAIGNYY, CDR2 EKD, per germline. The CDR3 runs 17 residues. This CDR3 is CACGTLGPGRNTDKLIF. The CDR3, as DNA: TGTGCCTGTGGCACCCTCGGGCCTGGGCGAAACACCGATAAACTCATCTTT.